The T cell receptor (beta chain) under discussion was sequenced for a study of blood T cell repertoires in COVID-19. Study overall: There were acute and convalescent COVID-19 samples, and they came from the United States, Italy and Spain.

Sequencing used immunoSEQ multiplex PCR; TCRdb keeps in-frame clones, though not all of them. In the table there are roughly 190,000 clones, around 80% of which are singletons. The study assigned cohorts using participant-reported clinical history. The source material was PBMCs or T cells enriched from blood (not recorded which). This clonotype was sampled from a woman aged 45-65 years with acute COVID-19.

CDR3 protein: CAISADRNYGYTF. In nucleotides, the CDR3 is TGTGCCATCAGTGCCGACAGAAACTATGGCTACACCTTC. The gene calls are TRBV10-3 and TRBJ1-2, with a possible D match to TRBD1 (5 bases). This CDR3 has 13 amino acids. V was pared by 4 bases and J by 2 bases, with 8 bases between. The germline V gene encodes CDR1 ENHRY and CDR2 SYGVKD.